This T cell receptor (beta chain) was recorded in a study of cytomegalovirus exposure and HLA in healthy donors. Overall study: HLA-typed donors contributed approximately 92 million unique TCRs, which were held in an early data release.

PCR amplification relied on 60 Vbeta primers (plus 13 Jbeta primers). TCRdb's copy holds only in-frame clones and misses some; the assay was immunoSEQ multiplex PCR. The sample yields more than 95,000 clones, roughly 73% seen once. At the time of sampling, donors were nominally healthy, though unrecorded immune exposures were likely. This clone was found once. Its antigen remains unknown. With 2 bases clipped from V and 4 bases from J, the junction kept 6 bases outside the gene matches. This CDR3 comprises 17 residues. Germline V lookup: CDR1 ENHRY, CDR2 SYGVKD. General study findings and limits: In a later analysis, CMV-associated beta chains were mostly HLA-associated, it appeared.

The clonotype comes from a middle-aged woman in good health and CMV-seropositive. The sample taken for sequencing was PBMCs. This chain joins TRBV10-3 and TRBJ2-1, with TRBD2 matching 12 bases. CDR3 sequence (DNA): TGTGCCATCAGTGAGACTAGCGGGGGGATGGGTTACAATGAGCAGTTCTTC. Residues: CAISETSGGMGYNEQFF.